This T cell receptor beta chain came from a study of CD8+CD57+ T cells in acquired aplastic anemia. Trimming removed 6 bases from V and 5 bases from J, with 16 bases in between. The CDR3 covers 14 residues. Researchers used genomic DNA as the template to profile TCR beta VDJ and CDR3. TCRdb passed the reads through MiXCR, listing each CDR3 protein once. The sample shows about 400,000 distinct CDR3 sequences, 65% to 80% of them seen only once. Sequencing was performed on sorted CD4+, CD8+, or CD8+CD57+ T cells (not recorded which) from PBMCs. The chain has TRBV12-3 or TRBV12-4 and TRBJ2-5; possibly TRBD1 for D (6 bases). The sequence derives from a human donor in good health, serving as a control. CDR3 bases: TGTGCCAGCAGAAGCCCTTATCAGGGGGAGACCCAGTACTTC. It codes for CASRSPYQGETQYF.